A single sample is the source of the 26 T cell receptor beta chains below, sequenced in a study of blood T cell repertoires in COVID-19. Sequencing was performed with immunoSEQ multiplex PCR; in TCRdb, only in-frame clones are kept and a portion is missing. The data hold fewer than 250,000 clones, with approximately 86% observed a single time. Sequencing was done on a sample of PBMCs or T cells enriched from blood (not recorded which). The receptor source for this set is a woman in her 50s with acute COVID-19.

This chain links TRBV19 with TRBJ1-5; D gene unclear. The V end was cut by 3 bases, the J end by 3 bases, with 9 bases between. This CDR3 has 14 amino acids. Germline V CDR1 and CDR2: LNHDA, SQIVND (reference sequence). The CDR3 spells CASSIRGNNQPQHF. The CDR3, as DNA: TGTGCCAGTAGTATTCGGGGAAACAATCAGCCCCAGCATTTT.

CDR3 bases: TGTGCCAGCAGTGAGACAGGGCGATTTGGAAACACCATATATTTT. Protein: CASSETGRFGNTIYF. The chain combines TRBV2 with TRBJ1-3; 7 bases align to TRBD1. The CDR3 covers 15 residues. The V segment lost 3 bases and the J segment 3 bases; nucleotides outside the gene matches: 5. Germline V gene lookup returns CDR1 SNHLY and CDR2 FYNNEI.

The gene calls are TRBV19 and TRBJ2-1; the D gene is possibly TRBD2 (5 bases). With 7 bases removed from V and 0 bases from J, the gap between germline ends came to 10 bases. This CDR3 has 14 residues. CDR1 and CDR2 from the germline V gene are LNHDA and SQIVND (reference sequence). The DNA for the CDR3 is TGTGCCAGTACAGCGGCCAGCTCCTACAATGAGCAGTTCTTC. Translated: CASTAASSYNEQFF.

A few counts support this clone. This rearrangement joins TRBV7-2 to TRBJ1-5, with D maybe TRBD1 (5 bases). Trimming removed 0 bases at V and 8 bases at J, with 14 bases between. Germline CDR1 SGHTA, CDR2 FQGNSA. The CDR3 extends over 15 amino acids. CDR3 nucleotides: TGTGCCAGCAGCTTAGCGGCAGGGCCCTGGGAGCCCCAGCATTTT. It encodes CASSLAAGPWEPQHF.

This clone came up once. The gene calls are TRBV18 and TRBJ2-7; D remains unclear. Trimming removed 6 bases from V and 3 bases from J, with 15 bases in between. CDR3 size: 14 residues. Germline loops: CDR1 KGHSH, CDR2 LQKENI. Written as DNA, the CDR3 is TGTGCCAGCTCCACCGGCGCGGAGTACTACGAGCAGTACTTC. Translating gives CASSTGAEYYEQYF. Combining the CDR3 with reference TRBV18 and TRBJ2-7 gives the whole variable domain NAGVMQNPRHLVRRRGQEARLRCSPMKGHSHVYWYRQLPEEGLKFMVYLQKENIIDESGMPKERFSAEFPKEGPSILRIQQVVRGDSAAYFCASSTGAEYYEQYFGPGTRLTVT.

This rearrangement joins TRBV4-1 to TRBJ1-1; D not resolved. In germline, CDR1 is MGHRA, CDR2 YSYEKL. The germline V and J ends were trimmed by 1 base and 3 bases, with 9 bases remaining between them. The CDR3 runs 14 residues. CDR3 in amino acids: CASSQGDGDTEAFF. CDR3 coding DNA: TGCGCCAGCAGCCAAGGTGACGGAGACACTGAAGCTTTCTTT.

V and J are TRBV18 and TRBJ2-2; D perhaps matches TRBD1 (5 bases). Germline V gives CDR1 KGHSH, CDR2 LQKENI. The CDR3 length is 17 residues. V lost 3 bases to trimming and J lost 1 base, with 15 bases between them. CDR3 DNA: TGTGCCAGCTCACCTCAACTGGGAAGGGGGAACACCGGGGAGCTGTTTTTT. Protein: CASSPQLGRGNTGELFF.

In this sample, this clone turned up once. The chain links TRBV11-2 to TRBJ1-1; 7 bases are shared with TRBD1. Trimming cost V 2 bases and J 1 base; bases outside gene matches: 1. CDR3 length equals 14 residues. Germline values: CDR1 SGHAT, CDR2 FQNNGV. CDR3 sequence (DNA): TGTGCCAGCAGCTTACGGGACAGGAACACTGAAGCTTTCTTT. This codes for CASSLRDRNTEAFF.

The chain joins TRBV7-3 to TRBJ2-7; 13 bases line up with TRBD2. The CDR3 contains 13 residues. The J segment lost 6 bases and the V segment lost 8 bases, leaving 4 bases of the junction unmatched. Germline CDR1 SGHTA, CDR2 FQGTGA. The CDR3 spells CASAGTSGTEQYF. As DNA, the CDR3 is TGTGCCAGCGCCGGGACTAGCGGGACCGAGCAGTACTTC.

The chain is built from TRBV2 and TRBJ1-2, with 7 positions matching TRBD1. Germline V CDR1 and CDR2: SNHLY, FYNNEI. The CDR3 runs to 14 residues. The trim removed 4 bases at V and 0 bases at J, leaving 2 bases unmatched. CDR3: CASSAQGTNYGYTF. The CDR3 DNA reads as TGTGCCAGCAGTGCACAGGGGACTAACTATGGCTACACCTTC.

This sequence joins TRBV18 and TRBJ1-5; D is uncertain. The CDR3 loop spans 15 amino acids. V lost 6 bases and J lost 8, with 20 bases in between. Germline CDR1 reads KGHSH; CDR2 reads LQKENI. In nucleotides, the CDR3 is TGTGCCAGCTCTCTCACCGGTGCTCCCGGGGAGCCCCAGCATTTT. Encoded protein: CASSLTGAPGEPQHF.

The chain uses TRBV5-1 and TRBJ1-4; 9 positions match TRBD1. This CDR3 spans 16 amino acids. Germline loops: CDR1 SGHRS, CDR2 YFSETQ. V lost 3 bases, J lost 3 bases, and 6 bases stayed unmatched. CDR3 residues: CASSSTGGRANEKLFF. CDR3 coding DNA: TGCGCCAGCAGCTCGACAGGGGGAAGGGCTAATGAAAAACTGTTTTTT.

The CDR3 loop reads CASSLGTGGRNQPQHF. The CDR3 DNA reads TGTGCCAGCAGCTTAGGGACAGGGGGACGCAATCAGCCCCAGCATTTT. The rearrangement uses TRBV7-9 and TRBJ1-5, with 10 nucleotides matching TRBD1. The CDR3 has 16 residues. Germline CDR1 SEHNR, CDR2 FQNEAQ (reference sequence). V lost 1 base to trimming and J lost 2 bases; unmatched junction nucleotides: 2.

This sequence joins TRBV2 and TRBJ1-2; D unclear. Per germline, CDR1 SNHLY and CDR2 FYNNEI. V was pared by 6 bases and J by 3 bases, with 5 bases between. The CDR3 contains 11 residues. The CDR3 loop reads CASSQDYGYTF. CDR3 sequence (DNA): TGTGCCAGCAGCCAGGACTATGGCTACACCTTC.

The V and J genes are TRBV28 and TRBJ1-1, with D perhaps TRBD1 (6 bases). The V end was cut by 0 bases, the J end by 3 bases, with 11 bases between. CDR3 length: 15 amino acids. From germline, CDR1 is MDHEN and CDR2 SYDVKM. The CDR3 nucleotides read TGTGCCAGCAGTTTATGGGGACATGGGGACACTGAAGCTTTCTTT. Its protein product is CASSLWGHGDTEAFF. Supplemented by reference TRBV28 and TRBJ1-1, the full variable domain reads DVKVTQSSRYLVKRTGEKVFLECVQDMDHENMFWYRQDPGLGLRLIYFSYDVKMKEKGDIPEGYSVSREKKERFSLILESASTNQTSMYLCASSLWGHGDTEAFFGQGTRLTVV.

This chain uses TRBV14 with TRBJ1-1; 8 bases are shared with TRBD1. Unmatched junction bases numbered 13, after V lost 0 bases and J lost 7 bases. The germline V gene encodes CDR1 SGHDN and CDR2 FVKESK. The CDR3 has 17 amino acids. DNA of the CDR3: TGTGCCAGCAGCCAAGAGTCAGGGGGCCTCTGGGATAGTGAAGCTTTCTTT. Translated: CASSQESGGLWDSEAFF. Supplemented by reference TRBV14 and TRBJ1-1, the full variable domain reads EAGVTQFPSHSVIEKGQTVTLRCDPISGHDNLYWYRRVMGKEIKFLLHFVKESKQDESGMPNNRFLAERTGGTYSTLKVQPAELEDSGVYFCASSQESGGLWDSEAFFGQGTRLTVV.

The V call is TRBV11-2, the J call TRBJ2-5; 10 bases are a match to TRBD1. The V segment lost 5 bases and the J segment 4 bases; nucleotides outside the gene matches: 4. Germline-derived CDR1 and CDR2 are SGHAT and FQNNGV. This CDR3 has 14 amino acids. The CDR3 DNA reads TGTGCCAGCAGCATTGACAGGGGGCGAGAGACCCAGTACTTC. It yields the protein CASSIDRGRETQYF.

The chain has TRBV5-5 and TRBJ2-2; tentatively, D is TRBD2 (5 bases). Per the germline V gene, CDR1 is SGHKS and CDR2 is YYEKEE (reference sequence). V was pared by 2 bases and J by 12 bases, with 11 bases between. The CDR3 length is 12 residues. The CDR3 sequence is CASSFGLPQLFF. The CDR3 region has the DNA TGTGCCAGCAGCTTTGGACTCCCTCAGCTGTTTTTT.

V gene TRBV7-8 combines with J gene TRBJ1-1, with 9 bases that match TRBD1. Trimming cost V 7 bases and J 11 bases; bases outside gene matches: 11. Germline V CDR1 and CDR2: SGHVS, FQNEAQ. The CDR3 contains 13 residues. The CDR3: CASTQDRGRWAFF. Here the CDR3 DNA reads TGTGCCAGCACCCAGGACAGGGGAAGATGGGCTTTCTTT.

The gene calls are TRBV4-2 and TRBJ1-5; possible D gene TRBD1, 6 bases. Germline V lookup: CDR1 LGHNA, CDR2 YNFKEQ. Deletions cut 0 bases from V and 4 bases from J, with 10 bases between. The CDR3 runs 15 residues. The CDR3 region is CASSQEDSTNQPQHF. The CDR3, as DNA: TGTGCCAGCAGCCAAGAGGACAGCACTAATCAGCCCCAGCATTTT.

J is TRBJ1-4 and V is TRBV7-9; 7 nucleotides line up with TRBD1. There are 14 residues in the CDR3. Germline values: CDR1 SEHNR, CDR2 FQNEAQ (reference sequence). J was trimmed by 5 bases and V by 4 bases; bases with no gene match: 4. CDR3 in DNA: TGTGCCAGCAGCTCGGACAGGTCGAATGAAAAACTGTTTTTT. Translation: CASSSDRSNEKLFF.

CDR3 loop: CASTNRDNNEKLFF. The CDR3 DNA sequence: TGTGCCAGCACCAACCGGGACAATAATGAAAAACTGTTTTTT. The genes are TRBV6-8 and TRBJ1-4; perhaps TRBD1 as D (6 bases). Germline V CDR1 and CDR2: MNHGY, SAAAGT. The CDR3 spans 14 residues. V lost 7 bases and J 4 bases, leaving 13 bases between the germline ends.

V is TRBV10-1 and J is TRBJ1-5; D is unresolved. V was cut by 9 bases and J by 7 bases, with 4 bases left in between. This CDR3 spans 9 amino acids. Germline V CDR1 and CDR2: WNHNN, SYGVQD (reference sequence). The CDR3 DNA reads TGCGCCAGTCAGCAGCCCCAGCATTTT. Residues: CASQQPQHF.

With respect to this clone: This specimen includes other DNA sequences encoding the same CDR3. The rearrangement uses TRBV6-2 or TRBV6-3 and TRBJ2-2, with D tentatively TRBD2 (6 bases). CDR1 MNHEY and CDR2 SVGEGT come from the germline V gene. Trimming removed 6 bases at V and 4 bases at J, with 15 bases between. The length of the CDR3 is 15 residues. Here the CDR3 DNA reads TGTGCCAGCAGCCCTCCCGGGGGAATCACCGGGGAGCTGTTTTTT. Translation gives CASSPPGGITGELFF.

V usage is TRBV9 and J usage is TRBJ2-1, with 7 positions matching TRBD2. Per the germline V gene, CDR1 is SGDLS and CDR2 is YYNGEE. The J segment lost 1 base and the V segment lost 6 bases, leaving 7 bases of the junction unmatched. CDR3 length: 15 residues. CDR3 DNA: TGTGCCAGCAACGGCGGGGGTCTTTCCTACAATGAGCAGTTCTTC. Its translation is CASNGGGLSYNEQFF. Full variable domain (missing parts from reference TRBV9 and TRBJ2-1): DSGVTQTPKHLITATGQRVTLRCSPRSGDLSVYWYQQSLDQGLQFLIQYYNGEERAKGNILERFSAQQFPDLHSELNLSSLELGDSALYFCASNGGGLSYNEQFFGPGTRLTVL.

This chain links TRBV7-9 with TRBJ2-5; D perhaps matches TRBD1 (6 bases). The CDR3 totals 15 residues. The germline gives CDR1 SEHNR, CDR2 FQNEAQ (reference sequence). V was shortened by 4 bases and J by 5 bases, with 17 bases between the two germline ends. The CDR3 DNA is TGTGCCAGCAGCTGGGGGCGGACGAATGGGGAGACCCAGTACTTC. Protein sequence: CASSWGRTNGETQYF.